This note documents a single T cell receptor beta chain sequence. Its antigen is as yet unknown. Alongside a J-beta primer mix, a sample-barcoded 5' primer served in a second PCR lasting roughly 6 to 12 cycles. Sequencing yielded, for each sample, at least 3 million paired-end reads carrying CDR3. TCRdb called the 5' RACE reads again in MiXCR, with one record for every CDR3 protein. The data show about 780,000 distinct CDR3 sequences, roughly 46% seen once. This CDR3 comprises 16 residues. CDR1 and CDR2 from the germline V gene are KGHSH and LQKENI. The trim removed 3 bases at V and 11 bases at J, leaving 12 bases unmatched. This specimen belongs to a study of blood T cells in healthy people across ages. Study-wide results and limits: Aged donors had fewer naive CD4+ cells and lower diversity than long-lived donors. When one million T cells were used, diversity estimates were thought to be underestimates.

The receptor's source is a man older than 75 in good health. V and J are TRBV18 and TRBJ2-1; 11 nucleotides line up with TRBD2. The source material was blood. The CDR3 coding sequence is TGTGCCAGCTCACCTAACGCCGGGACTAGCGGAAATCAGCAGTTCTTC. Its translation is CASSPNAGTSGNQQFF. Full variable domain (missing parts from reference TRBV18 and TRBJ2-1): NAGVMQNPRHLVRRRGQEARLRCSPMKGHSHVYWYRQLPEEGLKFMVYLQKENIIDESGMPKERFSAEFPKEGPSILRIQQVVRGDSAAYFCASSPNAGTSGNQQFFGPGTRLTVL.